The subject of this entry is one T cell receptor (beta chain). The data were taken from a study of CD8+ T cells in alopecia areata. The wider study: Treated individuals took tofacitinib by mouth, 5 to 10 mg twice daily.

Germline lookup yields CDR1 MGHRA and CDR2 YSYEKL. The CDR3 length is 17 residues. V was trimmed by 0 bases and J by 5 bases, leaving 17 bases between them. Alopecia areata patients gave lesional scalp punch biopsies and peripheral blood samples. In each case, RNA was isolated and then reverse transcribed into cDNA as the sequencing template. The data were produced by immunoSEQ multiplex PCR, yet TCRdb's version contains in-frame clones alone and is incomplete. The sample includes 9,500 to 15,000 clones, 50% to 65% of them seen just once. The origin of this receptor is a human donor with alopecia areata. The source material was skin. V is TRBV4-1 and J is TRBJ2-1; possible D gene TRBD1, 6 bases. DNA of the CDR3: TGCGCCAGCAGCCAAGAAAGGACGAGGACAGCGAACAATGAGCAGTTCTTC. Protein product: CASSQERTRTANNEQFF.